This T cell receptor beta chain was observed in a study of CD8+ T cells in alopecia areata. The overall study: Treated individuals took tofacitinib by mouth, 5 to 10 mg twice daily.

The authors extracted RNA and reverse transcribed it into cDNA as the sequencing template. The method was immunoSEQ multiplex PCR; TCRdb's version includes in-frame clones alone and lacks a portion of them. The sample lists roughly 140,000 clones, approximately 51% occurring once. This CDR3 contains 15 residues. Trimming cost V 5 bases and J 1 base; bases outside gene matches: 5. CDR1 GTSNPN and CDR2 SVGIG come from the germline V gene (reference sequence). This clone was counted only a few times. The sequences come from CD4+ T cells sorted from blood, collected at week 0. The chain carries TRBV30 and TRBJ1-4; 9 bases are a match to TRBD1. The receptor was derived from a human donor with alopecia areata. CDR3 in DNA: TGTGCCTGGTTGGACAGGGGATTAACTAATGAAAAACTGTTTTTT. It is translated as CAWLDRGLTNEKLFF.